This T cell receptor beta chain appears in the sequencing data of a study of CD8 T cells in ankylosing spondylitis. This clonotype was counted many times. Its matching antigen is unknown. Study findings and constraints: Seemingly distinctive of ankylosing spondylitis blood was a TCR beta motif formed by eight highly homologous variants.

TCRdb fed the 5' RACE reads into MiXCR, producing one record per CDR3 protein. The data show hundreds of thousands of distinct CDR3 sequences, with 15% to 20% seen just once and 0.95% to 1.1% held by the top ten. The germline CDR1 and CDR2 sequences are SGHDT and YYEEEE. The germline V and J ends were trimmed by 5 bases and 5 bases, with 27 bases remaining between them. CDR3 length: 18 amino acids. The TCR comes from a male donor with ankylosing spondylitis. V is TRBV5-6 and J is TRBJ2-3, with D possibly matching TRBD2 (5 bases). The sequenced sample was blood, either unsorted or a sorted T cell fraction (not recorded which). CDR3 protein: CASSLRRGMASSGDTQYF. The CDR3 DNA sequence: TGTGCCAGCAGTTTACGCCGTGGGATGGCTAGCTCCGGAGATACGCAGTATTTT.